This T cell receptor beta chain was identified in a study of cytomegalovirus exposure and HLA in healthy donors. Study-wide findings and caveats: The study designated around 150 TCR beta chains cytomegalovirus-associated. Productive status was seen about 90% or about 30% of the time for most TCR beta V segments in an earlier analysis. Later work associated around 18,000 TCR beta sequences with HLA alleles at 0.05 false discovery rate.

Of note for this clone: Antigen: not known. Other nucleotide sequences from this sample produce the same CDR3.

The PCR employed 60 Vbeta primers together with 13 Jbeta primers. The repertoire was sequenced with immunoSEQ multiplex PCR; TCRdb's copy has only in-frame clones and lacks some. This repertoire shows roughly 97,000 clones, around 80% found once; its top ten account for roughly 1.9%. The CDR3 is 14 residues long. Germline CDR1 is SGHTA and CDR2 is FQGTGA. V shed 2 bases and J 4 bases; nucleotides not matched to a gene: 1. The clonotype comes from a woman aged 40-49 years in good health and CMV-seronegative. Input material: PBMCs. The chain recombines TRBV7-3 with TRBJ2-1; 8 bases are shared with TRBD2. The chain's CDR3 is CASSLLAGYNEQFF. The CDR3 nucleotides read TGTGCCAGCAGCTTATTAGCGGGGTACAATGAGCAGTTCTTC.